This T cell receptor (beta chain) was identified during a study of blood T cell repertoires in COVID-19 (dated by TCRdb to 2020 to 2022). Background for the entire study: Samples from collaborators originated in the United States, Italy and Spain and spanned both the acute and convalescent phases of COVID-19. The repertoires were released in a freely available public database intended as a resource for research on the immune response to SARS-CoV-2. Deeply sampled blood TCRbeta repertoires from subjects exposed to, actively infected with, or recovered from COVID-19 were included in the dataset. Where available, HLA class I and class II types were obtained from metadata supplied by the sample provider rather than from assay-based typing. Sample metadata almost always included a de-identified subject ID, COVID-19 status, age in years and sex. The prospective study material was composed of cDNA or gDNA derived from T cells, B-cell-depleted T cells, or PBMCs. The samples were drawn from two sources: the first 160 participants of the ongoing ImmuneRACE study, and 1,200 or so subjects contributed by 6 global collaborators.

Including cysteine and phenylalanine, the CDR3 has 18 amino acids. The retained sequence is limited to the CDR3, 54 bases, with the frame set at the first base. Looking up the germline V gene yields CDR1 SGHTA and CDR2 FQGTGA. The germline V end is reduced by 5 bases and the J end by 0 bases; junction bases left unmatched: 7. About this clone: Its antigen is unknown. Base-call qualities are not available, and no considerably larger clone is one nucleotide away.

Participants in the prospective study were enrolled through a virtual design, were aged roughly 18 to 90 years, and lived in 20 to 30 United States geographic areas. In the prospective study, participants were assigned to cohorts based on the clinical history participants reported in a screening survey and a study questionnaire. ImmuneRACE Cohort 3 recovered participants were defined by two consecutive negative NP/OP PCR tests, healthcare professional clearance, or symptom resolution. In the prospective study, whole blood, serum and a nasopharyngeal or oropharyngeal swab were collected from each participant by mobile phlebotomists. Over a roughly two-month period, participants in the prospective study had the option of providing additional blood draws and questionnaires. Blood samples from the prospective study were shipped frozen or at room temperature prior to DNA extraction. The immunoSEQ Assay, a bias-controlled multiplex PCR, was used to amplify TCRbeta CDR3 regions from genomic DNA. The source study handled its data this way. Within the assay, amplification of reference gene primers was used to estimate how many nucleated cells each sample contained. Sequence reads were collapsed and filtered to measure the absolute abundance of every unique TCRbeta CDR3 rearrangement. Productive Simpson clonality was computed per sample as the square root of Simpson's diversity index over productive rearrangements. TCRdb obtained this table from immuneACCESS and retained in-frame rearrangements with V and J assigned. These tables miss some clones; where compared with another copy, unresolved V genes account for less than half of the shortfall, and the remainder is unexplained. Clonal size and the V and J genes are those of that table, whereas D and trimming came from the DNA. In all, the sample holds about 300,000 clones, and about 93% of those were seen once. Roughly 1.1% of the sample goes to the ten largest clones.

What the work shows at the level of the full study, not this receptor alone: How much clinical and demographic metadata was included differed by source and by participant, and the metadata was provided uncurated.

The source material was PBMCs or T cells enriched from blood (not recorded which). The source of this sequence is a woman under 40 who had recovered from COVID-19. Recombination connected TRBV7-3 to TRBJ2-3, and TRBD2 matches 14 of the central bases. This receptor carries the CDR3 CASSPGLAGVSSTDTQYF. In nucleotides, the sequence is TGTGCCAGCAGCCCGGGACTAGCGGGAGTCTCGAGCACAGATACGCAGTATTTT.